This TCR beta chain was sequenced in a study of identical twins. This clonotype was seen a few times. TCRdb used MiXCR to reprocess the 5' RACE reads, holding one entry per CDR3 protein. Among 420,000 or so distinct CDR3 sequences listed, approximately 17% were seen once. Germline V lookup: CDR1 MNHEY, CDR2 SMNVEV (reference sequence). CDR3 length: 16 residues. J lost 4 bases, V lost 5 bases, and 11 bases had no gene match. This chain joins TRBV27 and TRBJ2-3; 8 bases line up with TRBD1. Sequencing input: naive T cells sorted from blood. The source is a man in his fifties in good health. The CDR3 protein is CASSRRTGIIPDTQYF. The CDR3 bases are TGTGCCAGCAGTCGGCGGACAGGGATTATACCAGATACGCAGTATTTT.